The 28 T cell receptor beta chains reported below all come from one sample, sequenced in a study of blood T cell repertoires in COVID-19 (dated by TCRdb to 2020 to 2022). The method was the immunoSEQ multiplex PCR assay. Entries here come from immuneACCESS through TCRdb and include only in-frame sequences with V and J called. Some clones fail to appear in such tables; in the studies checked, an unresolved V gene covers under half of the shortfall, and the cause of the remainder is unknown. The sample table shows about 31,000 clones, and approximately 88% are seen once. The top ten hold roughly 7.9% of the sample. Sequencing used peripheral blood. Receptor source: a man in his 60s with COVID-19, enrolled during active disease.

This rearrangement joins TRBV6-2 or TRBV6-3 to TRBJ2-1, with no clear D. This CDR3 is built from 12 residues. CDR1 MNHEY and CDR2 SVGEGT come from the germline V gene. V lost 5 bases, J lost 5 bases, and 7 bases lay in between. The CDR3 DNA is TGTGCCAGCAGTCACACTAACAATGAGCAGTTCTTC. Its protein product is CASSHTNNEQFF.

The gene calls are TRBV20-1 and TRBJ2-1; no clear D. The V gene's germline CDR1 is DFQATT and CDR2 SNEGSKA (reference sequence). The V end lost 5 bases, the J end lost 4 bases, and 6 bases lay between the germline ends. This CDR3 comprises 11 residues. CDR3 DNA sequence: TGCAGTGCTCTTATGTACAATGAGCAGTTCTTC. It encodes CSALMYNEQFF.

The chain joins TRBV5-1 to TRBJ2-3, with 11 bases lining up with TRBD2. J lost 0 bases, V lost 4 bases, and 4 bases had no gene match. The CDR3 is 16 residues long. CDR1 and CDR2 (germline): SGHRS, YFSETQ. The CDR3 nucleotides are TGCGCCAGCAGCGGACTAGCGGGTAGTAGCACAGATACGCAGTATTTT. It is translated as CASSGLAGSSTDTQYF.

V usage is TRBV7-9 and J usage is TRBJ2-7, with D perhaps matching TRBD1 (6 bases). This CDR3 contains 13 residues. CDR1 and CDR2 from the germline V gene are SEHNR and FQNEAQ (reference sequence). V was pared by 2 bases and J by 5 bases, with 10 bases between. The CDR3 DNA is TGTGCCAGCAGCTTAACAGGGCGCGACGAGCAGTACTTC. Residues: CASSLTGRDEQYF.

The gene calls are TRBV20-1 and TRBJ1-2; tentatively, D is TRBD1 (5 bases). The V gene lost 3 bases and the J gene lost 6 bases, with 20 bases spanning the gap. CDR3 size: 15 residues. Germline-derived CDR1 and CDR2 are DFQATT and SNEGSKA (reference sequence). In nucleotides, the CDR3 is TGCAGTGCTAGTACGACAGAATCGGTGAGACATGGCTACACCTTC. Protein sequence: CSASTTESVRHGYTF.

This clone was seen only once. The chain recombines TRBV19 with TRBJ2-2; 9 positions match TRBD1. Per the germline V gene, CDR1 is LNHDA and CDR2 is SQIVND (reference sequence). The CDR3 extends over 18 amino acids. V trimming: 2 bases; J trimming: 3 bases; junction bases outside the gene matches: 10. The CDR3 is CASSIKNRDRDYTGELFF. The CDR3 nucleotides read TGTGCCAGTAGTATAAAAAACCGGGACAGGGACTACACCGGGGAGCTGTTTTTT.

As DNA, the CDR3 is TGTGCCAGCAGTTACACCCGACAGGGGGAGACCCAGTACTTC. It yields the protein CASSYTRQGETQYF. V gene TRBV6-2 or TRBV6-3 combines with J gene TRBJ2-5; 8 bases are a match to TRBD1. Germline CDR1 MNHEY, CDR2 SVGEGT. Germline trimming cut 2 bases from V and 5 bases from J; bases unmatched to any gene: 4. The CDR3 is 14 residues long.

V gene TRBV27 combines with J gene TRBJ1-1; D gene uncertain. The CDR3 is 15 amino acids. Trimming shortened V by 6 bases and J by 4 bases, and 18 bases separated the two germline ends. The germline gives CDR1 MNHEY, CDR2 SMNVEV (reference sequence). This CDR3 is CASSQSSAGGTEAFF. CDR3 nucleotides: TGTGCCAGCAGCCAAAGCAGCGCCGGCGGCACTGAAGCTTTCTTT.

The V and J genes are TRBV6-5 and TRBJ1-5; D is undetermined. Per the germline V gene, CDR1 is MNHEY and CDR2 is SVGAGI. With 6 bases removed from V and 4 bases from J, the gap between germline ends came to 10 bases. The CDR3 length is 13 residues. The CDR3 sequence is CASREVENQPQHF. CDR3 sequence (DNA): TGTGCCAGCAGGGAGGTGGAGAATCAGCCCCAGCATTTT.

V usage is TRBV4-2 and J usage is TRBJ1-2, with 8 nucleotides matching TRBD1. J lost 0 bases, V lost 0 bases, and 6 bases had no gene match. CDR1 is LGHNA, CDR2 YNFKEQ, per germline. The CDR3 covers 17 residues. As DNA, the CDR3 is TGTGCCAGCAGCCAAGATTTCAGGACAGGGACTAACTATGGCTACACCTTC. This encodes CASSQDFRTGTNYGYTF.

V usage is TRBV6-2 or TRBV6-3 and J usage is TRBJ2-1, with D unresolved. V was cut by 5 bases and J by 2 bases, with 16 bases left in between. The CDR3 totals 16 residues. Germline lookup yields CDR1 MNHEY and CDR2 SVGEGT. The CDR3 sequence: CASSPLGRSAYNEQFF. The CDR3 DNA follows: TGTGCCAGCAGTCCCCTCGGTCGGTCCGCCTACAATGAGCAGTTCTTC.

The genes are TRBV3-1 (or the pseudogene TRBV3-2) and TRBJ1-3; D gene uncertain. V was trimmed by 1 base and J by 4 bases, leaving 11 bases between them. Germline V gene sequence: CDR1 LGHDT, CDR2 YNNKEL (reference sequence). CDR3 length equals 15 residues. The CDR3 nucleotides read TGTGCCAGCAGCCAAGTTGACATAATGGGAAACACCATATATTTT. It translates to CASSQVDIMGNTIYF.

Here the CDR3 reads CASRGTSGRAAGANVLTF. CDR3 coding DNA: TGTGCCAGCAGGGGAACTAGCGGGAGGGCCGCGGGGGCCAACGTCCTGACTTTC. The chain has TRBV28 and TRBJ2-6; 13 bases fit TRBD2. This CDR3 spans 18 amino acids. In germline, CDR1 is MDHEN, CDR2 SYDVKM. V shed 6 bases, J shed 4 bases, and the junction held 9 bases outside the gene matches.

This clone was picked up a small number of times. The chain is built from TRBV20-1 and TRBJ1-3; D gene uncertain. The V gene's germline CDR1 is DFQATT and CDR2 SNEGSKA (reference sequence). The CDR3 is made up of 13 amino acids. The V gene lost 3 bases and the J gene lost 4 bases, with 10 bases spanning the gap. The CDR3: CSASPGVGNTIYF. The CDR3 DNA reads TGCAGTGCTAGTCCGGGAGTAGGAAACACCATATATTTT.

The V call is TRBV6-6, the J call TRBJ2-3, with 7 positions matching TRBD2. J gave up 3 bases and V 8 bases, and 11 bases lay outside the gene matches. Germline V gene sequence: CDR1 MNHNY, CDR2 SVGAGI (reference sequence). The CDR3 consists of 15 residues. The DNA of the CDR3 is TGTGCCAGCCGTACACTAGGACTAGGAACAGATACGCAGTATTTT. It translates to CASRTLGLGTDTQYF.

The chain recombines TRBV11-2 with TRBJ2-3; TRBD2 agrees at 12 bases. The CDR3 loop spans 16 amino acids. Germline lookup yields CDR1 SGHAT and CDR2 FQNNGV. The V segment lost 4 bases and the J segment 4 bases; nucleotides outside the gene matches: 6. The CDR3 DNA follows: TGTGCCAGCAGCTATTCCCTAGCGGGAGGGTCAGATACGCAGTATTTT. Encoded protein: CASSYSLAGGSDTQYF.

This chain connects TRBV24-1 to TRBJ2-1, with TRBD2 matching 11 bases. Germline lookup yields CDR1 KGHDR and CDR2 SFDVKD. Trimming removed 3 bases from V and 7 bases from J; junction bases left unmatched: 7. The CDR3 is made up of 16 amino acids. CDR3 region: CATSDPGLAGLNEQFF. CDR3 in DNA: TGTGCCACCAGTGATCCCGGACTAGCGGGTTTGAATGAGCAGTTCTTC.

This clone was seen only once. V gene TRBV6-5 combines with J gene TRBJ2-7, with 8 bases fitting TRBD1. The CDR3 spans 15 residues. With 5 bases clipped from V and 7 bases from J, the junction kept 13 bases outside the gene matches. CDR1 and CDR2 (germline): MNHEY, SVGAGI. The CDR3 nucleotides are TGTGCCAGCAGTCCCCAGGGGGCCGGTAAGGTGGAGCAGTACTTC. Translation gives CASSPQGAGKVEQYF.

The chain recombines TRBV29-1 with TRBJ1-5; 7 nucleotides agree with TRBD1. CDR1 SQVTM and CDR2 ANQGSEA come from the germline V gene. V shed 4 bases, J shed 6 bases, and the junction held 6 bases outside the gene matches. This CDR3 comprises 13 residues. The CDR3 DNA reads as TGCAGCGTTGGGGACAGCTCGGGTCAGCCCCAGCATTTT. This codes for CSVGDSSGQPQHF.

The rearrangement links TRBV6-5 to TRBJ1-2, with a weak D call TRBD1 (5 bases). The CDR3 has 13 residues. Germline loops: CDR1 MNHEY, CDR2 SVGAGI. The V end lost 7 bases, the J end lost 7 bases, and 16 bases lay between the germline ends. CDR3 in amino acids: CASTLGQGSGYTF. CDR3 in DNA: TGTGCCAGCACCCTGGGGCAGGGAAGTGGCTACACCTTC.

This chain connects TRBV7-2 to TRBJ2-4, with a possible D match to TRBD2 (5 bases). Trimming removed 6 bases at V and 8 bases at J, with 17 bases between. CDR3 size: 14 residues. The germline V gene has CDR1 SGHTA and CDR2 FQGNSA. The CDR3 DNA reads as TGTGCCAGCAGGCCCCCCGGGGTGAGGGACATTCAGTACTTC. The encoded protein is CASRPPGVRDIQYF.

This clone showed up just once. Other DNA sequences of this sample code for an identical CDR3. The rearrangement uses TRBV7-2 and TRBJ1-2, with 8 bases that match TRBD1. Trimming at V came to 3 bases and at J to 8 bases, leaving 5 bases not matched to a gene. The CDR3 is made up of 13 amino acids. Germline V gives CDR1 SGHTA, CDR2 FQGNSA. Here the CDR3 reads CASSFDRGSGYTF. CDR3 coding DNA: TGTGCCAGCAGCTTTGACAGGGGAAGCGGCTACACCTTC.

The chain carries TRBV2 and TRBJ1-1, with 7 nucleotides matching TRBD1. J gave up 1 base and V 7 bases, and 3 bases lay outside the gene matches. CDR1 and CDR2 (germline): SNHLY, FYNNEI. The CDR3 totals 13 residues. Written as DNA, the CDR3 is TGTGCCAGCAAGGGACAGTCGAACACTGAAGCTTTCTTT. This sequence encodes CASKGQSNTEAFF.

In its sample, this clone was seen once. This chain links TRBV19 with TRBJ2-7; the match to TRBD1 covers 8 bases. Looked up from germline, CDR1 is LNHDA and CDR2 is SQIVND (reference sequence). J gave up 5 bases and V 5 bases, and 8 bases lay outside the gene matches. The CDR3 contains 14 residues. The CDR3 DNA reads TGTGCCAGTAGTGTGCGACAGGGGACCGACGAGCAGTACTTC. Protein: CASSVRQGTDEQYF.

The chain employs TRBV2 and TRBJ1-3; no definite D call. The CDR3 loop spans 14 amino acids. From germline, CDR1 is SNHLY and CDR2 FYNNEI. Trimming stripped 0 bases from V and 7 bases from J, with 10 bases between. CDR3 sequence (DNA): TGTGCCAGCAGTGAAGCGGTTGCCGGGAACACCATATATTTT. Translated, it gives CASSEAVAGNTIYF.

The chain links TRBV19 to TRBJ1-3, with D hard to call. V lost 5 bases and J lost 2, with 19 bases in between. CDR3 length equals 17 residues. Germline CDR1 reads LNHDA; CDR2 reads SQIVND (reference sequence). CDR3 region: CASSPVLSSSAGNTIYF. CDR3 nucleotides: TGTGCCAGTAGTCCGGTATTATCATCCTCTGCTGGAAACACCATATATTTT.

The J gene is TRBJ1-2, the V gene TRBV6-5; 12 nucleotides align to TRBD1. The V gene's germline CDR1 is MNHEY and CDR2 SVGAGI. This CDR3 region has 14 residues. Trimming at V came to 8 bases and at J to 5 bases, leaving 6 bases not matched to a gene. The CDR3 nucleotides are TGTGCCAGCGGGGACAGGGGGCTAAGGTATGGCTACACCTTC. Its translation: CASGDRGLRYGYTF.

This sequence joins TRBV5-1 and TRBJ1-2; TRBD1 agrees at 9 bases. Germline loops: CDR1 SGHRS, CDR2 YFSETQ. The CDR3 sequence is 16 residues long. V lost 4 bases and J lost 4; bases outside the gene matches: 11. The chain's CDR3 is CASSLGTGQTIYGYTF. The CDR3 region has the DNA TGCGCCAGCAGCCTAGGGACAGGGCAAACCATCTATGGCTACACCTTC.